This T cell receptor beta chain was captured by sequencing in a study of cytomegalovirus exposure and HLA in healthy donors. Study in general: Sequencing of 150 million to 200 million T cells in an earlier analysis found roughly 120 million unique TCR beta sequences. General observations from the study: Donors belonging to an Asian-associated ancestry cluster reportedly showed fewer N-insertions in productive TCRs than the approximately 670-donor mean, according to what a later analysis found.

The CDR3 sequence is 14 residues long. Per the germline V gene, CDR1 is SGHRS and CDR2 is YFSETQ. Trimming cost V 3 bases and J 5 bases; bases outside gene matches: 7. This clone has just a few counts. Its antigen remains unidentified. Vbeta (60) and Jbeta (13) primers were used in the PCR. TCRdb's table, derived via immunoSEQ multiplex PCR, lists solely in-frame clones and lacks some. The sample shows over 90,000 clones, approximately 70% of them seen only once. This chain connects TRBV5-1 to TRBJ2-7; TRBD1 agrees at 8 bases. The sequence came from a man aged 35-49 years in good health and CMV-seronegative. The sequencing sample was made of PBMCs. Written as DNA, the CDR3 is TGCGCCAGCAGCTACGCAGGGGGCTCTAACGAGCAGTACTTC. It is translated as CASSYAGGSNEQYF.